The 6 T cell receptor beta chains listed next were all sequenced from one sample in a study of T cell responses to AZD1222 COVID-19 vaccine. Assay used: immunoSEQ multiplex PCR; TCRdb lists only in-frame clones, some missing. The sample includes around 130,000 clones, 91% of them seen just once. Sequencing was performed on peripheral blood, taken on day 0 of AZD1222 vaccination. The receptors come from an adult in good health.

Regarding this clone: The conserved closing phenylalanine or tryptophan is absent in this CDR3, likely reflecting a read error. No DNA is shown, since the ends of the CDR3 on it are uncertain; the CDR3 is the one TCRdb lists. The V call is TRBV7-9, the J call TRBJ1-3; no DNA check was done on the table's D call, TRBD1. Looked up from germline, CDR1 is SEHNR and CDR2 is FQNEAQ (reference sequence). The CDR3 spans 11 residues, counting both ends. The CDR3 is CASSLGDSLEG.

This clone was found a few times. The chain joins TRBV19 to TRBJ1-1; D is perhaps TRBD1 (5 bases). CDR1 LNHDA and CDR2 SQIVND come from the germline V gene (reference sequence). With 0 bases removed from V and 0 bases from J, the gap between germline ends came to 5 bases. The CDR3 is 14 residues long. Here the CDR3 reads CASSIEGLNTEAFF. Here the CDR3 DNA reads TGTGCCAGTAGTATAGAGGGACTGAACACTGAAGCTTTCTTT.

V and J are TRBV3-1 (or the pseudogene TRBV3-2) and TRBJ1-2; TRBD1 is a possible D gene (5 bases). CDR3 length: 16 residues. Germline CDR1 and CDR2: LGHDT and YNNKEL (reference sequence). With 4 bases removed from V and 5 bases from J, the gap between germline ends came to 20 bases. The CDR3 nucleotides are TGTGCCAGCAGCCGCCCCGGGACCTTGGGGGTTTATGGCTACACCTTC. Translation: CASSRPGTLGVYGYTF.

V is TRBV3-1 (or the pseudogene TRBV3-2) and J is TRBJ2-2; 7 positions match TRBD1. The CDR3 length is 19 residues. CDR1 is LGHDT and CDR2 is YNNKEL in the germline V gene (reference sequence). V trimming: 1 base; J trimming: 4 bases; junction bases outside the gene matches: 15. The CDR3 here is CASSQGGLRQGVVTGELFF. In DNA form, the CDR3 reads TGTGCCAGCAGCCAAGGCGGACTTCGGCAGGGGGTTGTCACCGGGGAGCTGTTTTTT.

The J gene is TRBJ1-3, the V gene TRBV5-1; D gene uncertain. From germline, CDR1 is SGHRS and CDR2 YFSETQ. The CDR3 totals 17 residues. The V and J ends lost 2 bases and 0 bases respectively, with 15 bases between them. In nucleotides, the CDR3 is TGCGCCAGCAGCTTTCAAATGACGGCAAGCTCTGGAAACACCATATATTTT. Its translation is CASSFQMTASSGNTIYF.

V is TRBV5-1 and J is TRBJ1-3, with D unresolved. Germline values: CDR1 SGHRS, CDR2 YFSETQ. The germline V and J ends were trimmed by 0 bases and 7 bases, with 17 bases remaining between them. This CDR3 is built from 16 residues. Here the CDR3 DNA reads TGCGCCAGCAGCTTGGAGGCAAACAATCCTCTGAACACCATATATTTT. Protein sequence: CASSLEANNPLNTIYF.